What follows describes a single T cell receptor (beta chain). Its antigen is undetermined. TCR beta cDNA was made by 5'RACE template switching with UMIs. TCRdb reprocessed the 5' RACE reads, keeping one entry per CDR3 protein, no DNA. Its table records fewer than 400,000 distinct CDR3 sequences. This entry comes from a study of T cells expressing NK-cell markers. The CDR3 spans 14 residues. The germline CDR1 and CDR2 sequences are MGHRA and YSYEKL. General study results and limits: The contribution of dominant NKG2C+ clonotypes to CD8+ T cells in about six donors was about 1.0-8%. Uncertainty persisted over the HCMV specificity of expanded NKG2C+ T cell clones.

The sequence was collected from a woman in her forties or fifties in good health. The chain carries TRBV4-1 and TRBJ1-1; with no DNA, the TCRdb D assignment of TRBD1 cannot be verified. Sequencing was done on a sample of blood T cells: a sorted CD56 or NKG2C T cell subset, CD4+ or CD8+ T cells, or bulk PBMC T cells (not recorded which). The CDR3 sequence: CASSQGQGVDEAFF.